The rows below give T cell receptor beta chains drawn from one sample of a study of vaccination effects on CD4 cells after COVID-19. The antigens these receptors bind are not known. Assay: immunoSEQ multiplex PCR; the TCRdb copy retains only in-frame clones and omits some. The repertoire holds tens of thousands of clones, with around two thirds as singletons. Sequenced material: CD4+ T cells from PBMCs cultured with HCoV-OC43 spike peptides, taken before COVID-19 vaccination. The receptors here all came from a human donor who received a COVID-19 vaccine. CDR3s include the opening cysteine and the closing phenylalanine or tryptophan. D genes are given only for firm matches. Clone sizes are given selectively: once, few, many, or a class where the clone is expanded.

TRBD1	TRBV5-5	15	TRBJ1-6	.	CASSLPGTVNSPLHF	TGTGCCAGCAGCTTACCCGGGACAGTAAATTCACCCCTCCACTTT
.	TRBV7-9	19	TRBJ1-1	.	CASSLGRLGEGGFDTEAFF	TGTGCCAGCAGCTTGGGCAGACTAGGAGAAGGGGGTTTCGACACTGAAGCTTTCTTT
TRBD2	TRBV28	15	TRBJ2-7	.	CASSVSGLAGREQYF	TGTGCCAGCAGTGTATCGGGACTAGCGGGAAGGGAGCAGTACTTC
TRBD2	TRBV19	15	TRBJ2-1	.	CASSSGGRARNEQFF	TGTGCCAGTAGTAGCGGCGGGAGGGCCAGGAATGAGCAGTTCTTC
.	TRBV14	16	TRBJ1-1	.	CASSQDFGTWNTEAFF	TGTGCCAGCAGCCAAGATTTCGGAACCTGGAACACTGAAGCTTTCTTT
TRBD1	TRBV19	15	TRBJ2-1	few	CASSIFGQGYDEQFF	TGTGCCAGTAGTATATTTGGACAGGGTTATGATGAGCAGTTCTTC
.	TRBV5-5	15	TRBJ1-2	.	CASSWGAGADYGYTF	TGTGCCAGCAGCTGGGGGGCGGGGGCGGACTATGGCTACACCTTC
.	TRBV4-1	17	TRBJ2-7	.	CASSLIQITIYPYEQYF	TGCGCCAGCAGCCTCATCCAAATCACAATATACCCCTACGAGCAGTACTTC
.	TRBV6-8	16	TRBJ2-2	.	CASSFLEGTNTGELFF	TGTGCCAGCAGTTTTTTAGAGGGTACGAACACCGGGGAGCTGTTTTTT
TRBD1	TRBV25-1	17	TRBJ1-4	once	CASRSTGTGGRIEKLFF	TGTGCCAGCCGATCTACCGGGACAGGGGGCCGTATTGAAAAACTGTTTTTT
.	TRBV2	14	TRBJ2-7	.	CASSFSDSGYEQYF	TGTGCCAGCAGTTTCTCGGACTCAGGGTACGAGCAGTACTTC
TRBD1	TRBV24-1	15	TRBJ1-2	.	CATSDFGQGEAGYTF	TGTGCCACCAGTGATTTCGGACAGGGGGAGGCTGGCTACACCTTC
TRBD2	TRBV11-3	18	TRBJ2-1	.	CASSLDQGGSGSPNEQFF	TGTGCCAGCAGCTTAGACCAGGGAGGTAGCGGGAGTCCTAATGAGCAGTTCTTC
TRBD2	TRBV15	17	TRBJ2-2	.	CATSRGTGLAFDGELFF	TGTGCCACCAGCAGAGGCACGGGACTAGCGTTTGACGGGGAGCTGTTTTTT
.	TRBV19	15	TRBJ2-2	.	CASSIQSTNTGELFF	TGTGCCAGTAGCATACAGAGCACGAACACCGGGGAGCTGTTTTTT